This T cell receptor beta chain was recorded in a study of T cell repertoires in cytomegalovirus infection. Study-level background: From public TCR beta signatures came an indication of both CMV infection and matching HLA type. Points from the study as a whole: The study identified carriers of CMV plus the relevant HLA from cumulative public TCR beta family frequency.

From the reads, TCRdb called clonotypes with MiXCR, one entry per CDR3 protein. The repertoire consists of 550,000 to 850,000 distinct CDR3 sequences, with 30% to 35% occurring once and the leading ten covering around a sixth. This clonotype was seen only a few times. The target antigen is unknown. The sequenced sample was cultured PBMCs, obtained from culture after CMV antigen stimulation. The clonotype originates from a human donor in good health (CMV status not recorded). Some clones in this sample may be carry-over from other donors' samples.

CDR3 bases: TGTGCCAGCAGCCAAGATGCTACTCCAGATACGCAGTATTTT. Translating gives CASSQDATPDTQYF. This chain uses TRBV4-2 with TRBJ2-3; D not resolved. The CDR3 runs to 14 residues. With 0 bases removed from V and 4 bases from J, the gap between germline ends came to 8 bases. In germline, CDR1 is LGHNA, CDR2 YNFKEQ.